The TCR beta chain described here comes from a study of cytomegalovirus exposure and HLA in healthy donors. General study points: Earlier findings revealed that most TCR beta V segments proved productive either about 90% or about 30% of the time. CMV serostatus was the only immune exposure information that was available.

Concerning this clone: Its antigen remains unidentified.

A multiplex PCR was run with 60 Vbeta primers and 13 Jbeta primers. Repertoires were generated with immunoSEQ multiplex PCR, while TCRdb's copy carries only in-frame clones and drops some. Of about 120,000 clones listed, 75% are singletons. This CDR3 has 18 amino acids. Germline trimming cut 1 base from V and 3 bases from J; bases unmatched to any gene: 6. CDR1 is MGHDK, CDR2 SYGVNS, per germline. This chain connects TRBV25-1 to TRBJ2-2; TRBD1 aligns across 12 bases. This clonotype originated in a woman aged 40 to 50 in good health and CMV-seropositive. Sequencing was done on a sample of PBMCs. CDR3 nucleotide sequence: TGTGCCAGCAGTGAATTCGGGGACAGGGGGCCTGACACCGGGGAGCTGTTTTTT. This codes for CASSEFGDRGPDTGELFF.